The 30 T cell receptor beta chains below come from one sample, sequenced in a study of cytomegalovirus exposure and HLA in healthy donors. With 60 Vbeta and 13 Jbeta primers, the PCR was carried out. Sequencing used immunoSEQ multiplex PCR; TCRdb keeps in-frame clones, though not all of them. The sample includes roughly 100,000 clones. Input material: PBMCs. Source of these receptors: a man aged 40-49 years in good health and CMV-seronegative.

This chain uses TRBV5-4 with TRBJ2-2; 8 bases agree with TRBD1. V was clipped by 4 bases and J by 6 bases; unmatched bases: 8. This CDR3 is built from 15 residues. Germline assignment: CDR1 SGHNT and CDR2 YYREEE (reference sequence). The CDR3 is CASSPDTGGAGELFF. For the CDR3, the DNA is TGTGCCAGCAGCCCAGATACAGGGGGTGCCGGGGAGCTGTTTTTT.

This sequence joins TRBV6-5 and TRBJ1-1; D is ambiguous. V gave up 0 bases and J gave up 4 bases, with 12 bases separating them. CDR3 length: 15 amino acids. Germline CDR1 is MNHEY and CDR2 is SVGAGI. This CDR3 reads CASSYSWSSGTEAFF. In nucleotides, the CDR3 is TGTGCCAGCAGTTACTCCTGGTCCAGCGGCACTGAAGCTTTCTTT.

The rearrangement uses TRBV4-2 and TRBJ2-5; 13 bases map to TRBD2. The CDR3 extends over 15 amino acids. The J segment lost 4 bases and the V segment lost 3 bases, leaving 2 bases of the junction unmatched. The V gene's germline CDR1 is LGHNA and CDR2 YNFKEQ. CDR3 in amino acids: CASSQGTSGAETQYF. CDR3 sequence (DNA): TGTGCCAGCAGCCAGGGGACTAGCGGGGCAGAGACCCAGTACTTC.

The chain is built from TRBV2 and TRBJ1-2; weak D call: TRBD1 (6 bases). This CDR3 has 12 amino acids. Per the germline V gene, CDR1 is SNHLY and CDR2 is FYNNEI. V was trimmed by 6 bases and J by 7 bases, leaving 12 bases between them. The DNA of the CDR3 is TGTGCCAGCAGGTACACAGGGTTTGGCTACACCTTC. Translating gives CASRYTGFGYTF.

The chain couples TRBV5-4 to TRBJ2-3; TRBD2 matches 7 bases. V lost 0 bases to trimming and J lost 5 bases; unmatched junction nucleotides: 3. CDR1 and CDR2 (germline): SGHNT, YYREEE (reference sequence). This CDR3 is built from 14 residues. The CDR3 DNA reads as TGTGCCAGCAGCTTGGGACTAGCTCGAGATACGCAGTATTTT. This gives the protein CASSLGLARDTQYF.

The chain carries TRBV28 and TRBJ1-2; perhaps TRBD1 as D (5 bases). Trimming left V 3 bases short and J 0 bases short, with 11 bases between. This CDR3 has 15 amino acids. CDR1 and CDR2 from the germline V gene are MDHEN and SYDVKM. The CDR3 coding sequence is TGTGCCAGCAGTTTTGGCCGGGGGACTAACTATGGCTACACCTTC. Its translation is CASSFGRGTNYGYTF.

The chain employs TRBV9 and TRBJ2-7; 8 bases map to TRBD2. The germline CDR1 and CDR2 sequences are SGDLS and YYNGEE. This CDR3 comprises 16 residues. Trimming took 0 bases from V and 2 from J; bases not matched to a gene: 7. The CDR3 reads CASSVESGLAPYEQYF. For the CDR3, the DNA is TGTGCCAGCAGCGTAGAATCTGGACTAGCCCCCTACGAGCAGTACTTC.

The chain combines TRBV5-4 with TRBJ1-1, with D tentatively TRBD1 (5 bases). The V end lost 2 bases, the J end lost 5 bases, and 16 bases lay between the germline ends. Germline V gene sequence: CDR1 SGHNT, CDR2 YYREEE (reference sequence). This CDR3 has 15 amino acids. The CDR3: CASSLGGQGGTEAFF. For the CDR3, the DNA is TGTGCCAGCAGCTTAGGTGGTCAGGGAGGAACTGAAGCTTTCTTT.

The chain couples TRBV30 to TRBJ1-1; D call uncertain. The germline V and J ends were trimmed by 2 bases and 1 base, with 5 bases remaining between them. Germline values: CDR1 GTSNPN, CDR2 SVGIG (reference sequence). The CDR3 spans 12 residues. The CDR3 sequence: CAWSQQNTEAFF. As DNA, the CDR3 is TGTGCCTGGAGTCAACAGAACACTGAAGCTTTCTTT. The full variable domain, rest sourced from reference TRBV30 and TRBJ1-1, is SQTIHQWPATLVQPVGSPLSLECTVEGTSNPNLYWYRQAAGRGLQLLFYSVGIGQISSEVPQNLSASRPQDRQFILSSKKLLLSDSGFYLCAWSQQNTEAFFGQGTRLTVV.

The J gene is TRBJ2-7, the V gene TRBV7-6; 7 nucleotides agree with TRBD1. Losses at the gene ends were 1 base for V and 5 bases for J; bases not matched to a gene: 8. The CDR3 sequence is 15 residues long. CDR1 is SGHVS and CDR2 is FNYEAQ in the germline V gene. The CDR3 DNA is TGTGCCAGCAGCTTAGAACTAGGGGGCCGGCACGAGCAGTACTTC. Translated: CASSLELGGRHEQYF.

The V call is TRBV29-1, the J call TRBJ2-2, with 9 bases that match TRBD1. CDR1 and CDR2 from the germline V gene are SQVTM and ANQGSEA. The junction had 8 bases not matched to a gene; V was cut back by 8 bases and J by 4 bases. The length of the CDR3 is 14 residues. CDR3 sequence reads: CSSTGGSGTGELFF. Here the CDR3 DNA reads TGCAGCTCGACAGGGGGTTCGGGCACCGGGGAGCTGTTTTTT.

This chain joins TRBV2 and TRBJ2-3, with TRBD2 matching 10 bases. V lost 5 bases, J lost 3 bases, and 5 bases stayed unmatched. The germline gives CDR1 SNHLY, CDR2 FYNNEI. The CDR3 totals 15 residues. CDR3 protein: CASSRLAGVTDTQYF. CDR3 sequence (DNA): TGTGCCAGCAGTCGTCTAGCGGGAGTTACAGATACGCAGTATTTT.

The rearrangement uses TRBV6-1 and TRBJ2-3; D is uncertain. The CDR3 spans 13 residues. Trimming left V 4 bases short and J 2 bases short, with 7 bases between. Germline loops: CDR1 MNHNS, CDR2 SASEGT. The CDR3 region has the DNA TGTGCCAGCAGTGCCTTGTTCACAGATACGCAGTATTTT. Its translation is CASSALFTDTQYF.

This chain uses TRBV2 with TRBJ1-2; TRBD1 aligns across 12 bases. This CDR3 spans 15 amino acids. Germline-derived CDR1 and CDR2 are SNHLY and FYNNEI. After removal of 7 bases from V and 7 bases from J, the junction contained 10 bases not matched to a gene. The CDR3 loop is CASIGSGTGGFGYTF. Here the CDR3 DNA reads TGTGCCAGCATCGGGTCCGGGACAGGGGGCTTTGGCTACACCTTC.

The rearrangement uses TRBV6-6 and TRBJ2-5; no firm D call. With 0 bases removed from V and 2 bases from J, the gap between germline ends came to 4 bases. CDR1 MNHNY and CDR2 SVGAGI come from the germline V gene (reference sequence). This CDR3 spans 13 amino acids. CDR3 sequence (DNA): TGTGCCAGCAGTTACTCCTTTCAAGAGACCCAGTACTTC. Translating it yields CASSYSFQETQYF.

The rearrangement joins TRBV27 to TRBJ1-4; D is possibly TRBD1 (5 bases). Germline V gene sequence: CDR1 MNHEY, CDR2 SMNVEV (reference sequence). Deletions cut 3 bases from V and 8 bases from J, with 13 bases between. The CDR3 length is 14 residues. In DNA form, the CDR3 reads TGTGCCAGCAGTTTTTGGGGGGGTGGAGAAAAACTGTTTTTT. This sequence encodes CASSFWGGGEKLFF.

The V gene is TRBV4-3, the J gene TRBJ1-6; 9 nucleotides agree with TRBD1. Losses at the gene ends were 3 bases for V and 6 bases for J; bases not matched to a gene: 3. Germline values: CDR1 LGHNA, CDR2 YSLEER. The CDR3 is 15 amino acids. CDR3 sequence reads: CASSHPDRGNSPLHF. Here the CDR3 DNA reads TGCGCCAGCAGCCACCCGGACAGGGGTAATTCACCCCTCCACTTT.

The chain uses TRBV2 and TRBJ2-5; a weak D match, TRBD1 (5 bases). The J call is in doubt because the DNA end fits TRBJ2-7 better. The germline V gene has CDR1 SNHLY and CDR2 FYNNEI. The CDR3 sequence is 12 residues long. CDR3: CASRQGTYEQYF. The CDR3 DNA follows: TGTGCCAGCAGGCAGGGAACCTACGAGCAGTACTTC.

Here the CDR3 DNA reads TGCGCCAGCAGTGAAGGCGGGGCCAGCTCCTACGAGCAGTACTTC. This encodes CASSEGGASSYEQYF. The genes are TRBV10-2 and TRBJ2-7; D perhaps matches TRBD2 (6 bases). The CDR3 has 15 amino acids. Germline V gene lookup returns CDR1 WSHSY and CDR2 SAAADI. V dropped 3 bases and J dropped 0 bases, with 12 bases sitting between them.

The chain links TRBV27 to TRBJ2-5; D call uncertain. The V gene lost 0 bases and the J gene lost 7 bases, with 3 bases spanning the gap. The CDR3 runs to 11 residues. Germline values: CDR1 MNHEY, CDR2 SMNVEV (reference sequence). The chain's CDR3 is CASSLSATQYF. For the CDR3, the DNA is TGTGCCAGCAGTTTATCGGCGACCCAGTACTTC.

This chain connects TRBV11-3 to TRBJ2-1; the D gene is possibly TRBD1 (5 bases). Trimming removed 1 base from V and 7 bases from J, with 17 bases in between. This CDR3 contains 16 residues. The germline gives CDR1 SGHNT, CDR2 YENEEA. The CDR3 DNA sequence: TGTGCCAGCAGCTTAGTTGGGCAGGGTGGTTATAATGAGCAGTTCTTC. It yields the protein CASSLVGQGGYNEQFF.

The V call is TRBV5-1, the J call TRBJ2-5; 8 bases fit TRBD1. The CDR3 covers 15 residues. Germline lookup yields CDR1 SGHRS and CDR2 YFSETQ. V was clipped by 0 bases and J by 1 base; unmatched bases: 2. CDR3 in DNA: TGCGCCAGCAGCTTGGGGGACAGGCCCCAAGAGACCCAGTACTTC. Protein: CASSLGDRPQETQYF.

The chain recombines TRBV4-1 with TRBJ2-3; 8 nucleotides match TRBD2. V lost 0 bases, J lost 1 base, and 12 bases stayed unmatched. This CDR3 is 19 amino acids long. Germline V CDR1 and CDR2: MGHRA, YSYEKL. The chain's CDR3 is CASSQDLGGAYPGTDTQYF. CDR3 sequence (DNA): TGCGCCAGCAGCCAAGATCTCGGGGGGGCCTACCCGGGCACAGATACGCAGTATTTT.

This rearrangement joins TRBV28 to TRBJ1-1, with a weak D call TRBD1 (6 bases). The CDR3 covers 12 residues. The germline gives CDR1 MDHEN, CDR2 SYDVKM. V was cut by 6 bases and J by 10 bases, with 15 bases left in between. CDR3 loop: CASRKRQARAFF. CDR3 sequence (DNA): TGTGCCAGCAGGAAAAGACAGGCAAGAGCTTTCTTT. Together with reference TRBV28 and TRBJ1-1, the CDR3 gives the full variable domain: DVKVTQSSRYLVKRTGEKVFLECVQDMDHENMFWYRQDPGLGLRLIYFSYDVKMKEKGDIPEGYSVSREKKERFSLILESASTNQTSMYLCASRKRQARAFFGQGTRLTVV.

This sequence joins TRBV7-2 and TRBJ2-7; tentatively, D is TRBD2 (6 bases). The CDR3 has 15 amino acids. Germline V gene sequence: CDR1 SGHTA, CDR2 FQGNSA. Trimming removed 4 bases from V and 2 bases from J, with 15 bases in between. CDR3 in DNA: TGTGCCAGCAGCTCGCGCGGGGCAGGAGCCTACGAGCAGTACTTC. Translation gives CASSSRGAGAYEQYF.

This chain connects TRBV4-1 to TRBJ2-3; tentatively, D is TRBD2 (6 bases). This CDR3 comprises 17 residues. Trimming cost V 0 bases and J 0 bases, with 13 bases left between them. CDR1 is MGHRA, CDR2 YSYEKL, per germline. CDR3 loop: CASSQEVEGTSTDTQYF. The CDR3 DNA reads TGCGCCAGCAGCCAAGAGGTTGAGGGGACTAGCACAGATACGCAGTATTTT.

The rearrangement links TRBV27 to TRBJ1-1; D is perhaps TRBD1 (5 bases). The CDR3 is 17 amino acids. The V gene's germline CDR1 is MNHEY and CDR2 SMNVEV (reference sequence). Trimming took 8 bases from V and 0 from J, leaving 22 bases between them. The CDR3 loop reads CASDGHGYPFMNTEAFF. DNA of the CDR3: TGTGCCAGCGACGGACACGGGTATCCCTTTATGAACACTGAAGCTTTCTTT.

The chain couples TRBV7-2 to TRBJ1-4, with D possibly matching TRBD1 (6 bases). Germline assignment: CDR1 SGHTA and CDR2 FQGNSA. The CDR3 contains 15 residues. V gave up 6 bases and J gave up 1 base, with 12 bases separating them. The CDR3 DNA is TGTGCCAGCAGGGCACCGGGACAAACTAATGAAAAACTGTTTTTT. It specifies CASRAPGQTNEKLFF.

The V call is TRBV27, the J call TRBJ2-7; 7 bases match TRBD2. Germline V gene sequence: CDR1 MNHEY, CDR2 SMNVEV (reference sequence). V gave up 1 base and J gave up 0 bases; unmatched junction bases: 6. This CDR3 region has 16 residues. CDR3 amino acids: CASSLFPRGSSYEQYF. The CDR3, as DNA: TGTGCCAGCAGTTTATTCCCGCGGGGGTCCTCCTACGAGCAGTACTTC.

This chain connects TRBV5-1 to TRBJ2-5, with 8 nucleotides matching TRBD2. The CDR3 extends over 14 amino acids. Losses at the gene ends were 0 bases for V and 5 bases for J; bases not matched to a gene: 3. Looked up from germline, CDR1 is SGHRS and CDR2 is YFSETQ. The DNA for the CDR3 is TGCGCCAGCAGCTTGGCGGGAGGGCACGAGACCCAGTACTTC. Encoded protein: CASSLAGGHETQYF.